Each of the 25 T cell receptor beta chains below was sequenced from the same sample in a study of OX40 agonist ivuxolimab in advanced cancers. The repertoire was sequenced with immunoSEQ multiplex PCR; TCRdb's copy has only in-frame clones and lacks some. In the table there are 41,000 or so clones, almost 80% of which are singletons. The source material was CD4+ or CD8+ T cells sorted from blood, sampled in a trial of the OX40 agonist ivuxolimab. These receptors were obtained from an adult with an advanced solid tumor such as melanoma, head and neck, liver or kidney cancer.

This chain uses TRBV9 with TRBJ1-5, with D uncertain. This CDR3 has 14 residues. The germline V gene encodes CDR1 SGDLS and CDR2 YYNGEE. V gave up 0 bases and J gave up 5 bases, with 9 bases separating them. CDR3 sequence reads: CASSVGGSDQPQHF. The CDR3 DNA reads as TGTGCCAGCAGCGTAGGGGGTAGTGATCAGCCCCAGCATTTT.

The V and J genes are TRBV4-3 and TRBJ2-2; D ambiguous. The CDR3 covers 15 residues. The ends were cut back, 4 bases at V and 6 bases at J, with 15 bases in the middle. CDR1 is LGHNA, CDR2 YSLEER, per germline. The CDR3 is CASSREDGSAGELFF. In DNA form, the CDR3 reads TGCGCCAGCAGCCGGGAAGATGGGTCCGCCGGGGAGCTGTTTTTT.

This chain connects TRBV7-3 to TRBJ2-7, with 11 bases fitting TRBD2. V was pared by 4 bases and J by 6 bases, with 14 bases of the junction left unmatched. Germline CDR1 is SGHTA and CDR2 is FQGTGA. The CDR3 spans 17 residues. The CDR3 nucleotides are TGTGCCAGCAGCTCCACGGGGATTACTAGCGGGAGAGTCGAGCAGTACTTC. Protein: CASSSTGITSGRVEQYF.

As for this clone: Within the sample, other DNA sequences also encode this same CDR3. The rearrangement uses TRBV4-3 and TRBJ2-6; D is possibly TRBD1 (6 bases). CDR1 LGHNA and CDR2 YSLEER come from the germline V gene. The CDR3 totals 17 residues. With 4 bases removed from V and 0 bases from J, the gap between germline ends came to 13 bases. CDR3 DNA sequence: TGCGCCAGCAGCCCGCTAGACAGGCACTCTGGGGCCAACGTCCTGACTTTC. As protein: CASSPLDRHSGANVLTF.

V gene TRBV27 combines with J gene TRBJ1-4, with D possibly TRBD1 on 6 matching bases. Trimming shortened V by 10 bases and J by 3 bases, and 12 bases separated the two germline ends. CDR1 and CDR2 (germline): MNHEY, SMNVEV (reference sequence). The CDR3 length is 13 residues. The CDR3 DNA is TGTGCCACCCAAGGGGGGGCTAATGAAAAACTGTTTTTT. Its translation: CATQGGANEKLFF.

V gene TRBV7-2 combines with J gene TRBJ1-2; D is perhaps TRBD1 (5 bases). Germline CDR1 SGHTA, CDR2 FQGNSA. V lost 4 bases to trimming and J lost 10 bases, with 16 bases between them. CDR3 length: 13 amino acids. CDR3 bases: TGTGCCAGCAGCTCCGACAGTCGGTATTCCTACACCTTC. Protein sequence: CASSSDSRYSYTF.

The table lists this clone with a count of one. V gene TRBV7-9 combines with J gene TRBJ2-1; 11 nucleotides align to TRBD1. CDR3 length: 16 amino acids. Trimming took 5 bases from V and 0 from J; bases not matched to a gene: 3. The germline V gene has CDR1 SEHNR and CDR2 FQNEAQ (reference sequence). The CDR3 reads CASSPGTGGSYNEQFF. For the CDR3, the DNA is TGTGCCAGCAGCCCGGGGACAGGGGGCTCCTACAATGAGCAGTTCTTC.

This clone turned up a few times. CDR3 bases: TGTGCCAGCAGTCCCCTTGGGGGGAATGGCTACACCTTC. This codes for CASSPLGGNGYTF. J is TRBJ1-2 and V is TRBV2; D possibly corresponds to TRBD1 (5 bases). This CDR3 has 13 amino acids. The ends were cut back, 5 bases at V and 6 bases at J, with 13 bases in the middle. CDR1 and CDR2 (germline): SNHLY, FYNNEI.

The chain joins TRBV10-3 to TRBJ1-6, with 9 positions matching TRBD1. The CDR3 covers 13 residues. From germline, CDR1 is ENHRY and CDR2 SYGVKD. J was trimmed by 9 bases and V by 7 bases; bases with no gene match: 4. The CDR3 loop reads CAIKAQGASPLHF. CDR3 bases: TGTGCCATCAAAGCACAGGGGGCTTCACCCCTCCACTTT.

This clone was recorded once. The gene calls are TRBV6-6 and TRBJ2-5; tentative D call: TRBD1 (6 bases). Per the germline V gene, CDR1 is MNHNY and CDR2 is SVGAGI (reference sequence). V lost 5 bases to trimming and J lost 3 bases, with 13 bases between them. The CDR3 totals 14 residues. The CDR3 here is CASSEWTVKETQYF. The CDR3 DNA is TGTGCCAGCAGTGAGTGGACAGTTAAAGAGACCCAGTACTTC.

The chain couples TRBV9 to TRBJ2-1; 8 positions match TRBD2. V was clipped by 4 bases and J by 6 bases; unmatched bases: 9. CDR3 length equals 15 residues. Germline V CDR1 and CDR2: SGDLS, YYNGEE. CDR3 in DNA: TGTGCCAGCAGCAGACGGGGGGGCTCGGGCAATGAGCAGTTCTTC. It yields the protein CASSRRGGSGNEQFF.

The chain carries TRBV11-1 and TRBJ2-7; 8 bases align to TRBD1. V lost 8 bases, J lost 0 bases, and 3 bases stayed unmatched. Per germline, CDR1 SGHAT and CDR2 FQDESV (reference sequence). CDR3 length equals 13 residues. The CDR3 DNA follows: TGTGCCAGCCGGGACAGGAGCTCCTACGAGCAGTACTTC. It codes for CASRDRSSYEQYF.

This clone qualifies as medium-sized. The chain recombines TRBV19 with TRBJ2-3; D may correspond to TRBD1 or TRBD2 (5 bases each). The V end was cut by 2 bases, the J end by 4 bases, with 10 bases between. CDR3 length equals 14 residues. Germline-derived CDR1 and CDR2 are LNHDA and SQIVND (reference sequence). The CDR3 DNA is TGTGCCAGTAGTATAATGGGGGTGGCAGATACGCAGTATTTT. This translates into CASSIMGVADTQYF.

This sequence joins TRBV13 and TRBJ2-3; D unresolved. The CDR3 loop spans 13 amino acids. CDR1 PRHDT and CDR2 FYEKMQ come from the germline V gene (reference sequence). Deletions cut 2 bases from V and 0 bases from J, with 3 bases between. The CDR3 sequence: CASSLPSTDTQYF. CDR3 nucleotides: TGTGCCAGCAGCTTACCTAGCACAGATACGCAGTATTTT.

CDR3 sequence: CASSLTGMGEKLFF. The CDR3 DNA is TGTGCCAGCAGCCTGACAGGGATGGGTGAAAAACTGTTTTTT. The rearrangement links TRBV28 to TRBJ1-4, with TRBD1 identical over 7 bases. The CDR3 has 14 amino acids. The V gene's germline CDR1 is MDHEN and CDR2 SYDVKM. V lost 6 bases to trimming and J lost 7 bases; unmatched junction nucleotides: 8.

The chain couples TRBV9 to TRBJ1-6; the match to TRBD1 covers 11 bases. V lost 2 bases and J lost 10; bases outside the gene matches: 8. CDR1 is SGDLS and CDR2 is YYNGEE in the germline V gene. The CDR3 sequence is 16 residues long. The CDR3 DNA reads as TGTGCCAGCAGCGTGGGGACAGGGGGTTTGGGGTCACCCCTCCACTTT. It specifies CASSVGTGGLGSPLHF.

The rearrangement joins TRBV5-6 to TRBJ2-3, with D possibly TRBD1 on 6 matching bases. The V and J ends lost 2 bases and 2 bases respectively, with 9 bases between them. There are 14 residues in the CDR3. Looked up from germline, CDR1 is SGHDT and CDR2 is YYEEEE. In DNA, the CDR3 is TGTGCCAGCAGCTTTGCAGGGGCCACAGATACGCAGTATTTT. It yields the protein CASSFAGATDTQYF.

Here the CDR3 reads CASSQDSSGGVNEQFF. In DNA, the CDR3 is TGCGCCAGCAGCCAAGATTCCAGCGGGGGGGTCAATGAGCAGTTCTTC. The rearrangement joins TRBV4-3 to TRBJ2-1, with 10 bases lining up with TRBD2. V lost 0 bases, J lost 6 bases, and 5 bases stayed unmatched. The CDR3 covers 16 residues. CDR1 LGHNA and CDR2 YSLEER come from the germline V gene.

This chain uses TRBV2 with TRBJ1-3, with D unclear. The CDR3 contains 15 residues. CDR1 is SNHLY, CDR2 FYNNEI, per germline. The ends were cut back, 0 bases at V and 4 bases at J, with 10 bases in the middle. The CDR3 region has the DNA TGTGCCAGCAGTGAAGCCGGAATCCCCGGAAACACCATATATTTT. Translated, it gives CASSEAGIPGNTIYF.

The gene calls are TRBV7-6 and TRBJ2-2; 10 bases agree with TRBD2. The CDR3 covers 21 residues. The germline gives CDR1 SGHVS, CDR2 FNYEAQ. Germline trimming cut 7 bases from V and 1 base from J; bases unmatched to any gene: 21. CDR3: CASTSGARARLAGKNTGELFF. DNA for the CDR3: TGTGCCAGCACCTCAGGGGCCCGGGCCAGACTAGCGGGCAAGAACACCGGGGAGCTGTTTTTT.

The sample holds a few counts of this clone. The rearrangement joins TRBV18 to TRBJ1-6; D unresolved. V was shortened by 1 base and J by 5 bases, with 9 bases between the two germline ends. CDR1 is KGHSH and CDR2 is LQKENI in the germline V gene. The CDR3 sequence is 15 residues long. CDR3 nucleotides: TGTGCCAGCTCACCACTTCTGGCAGATAATTCACCCCTCCACTTT. As protein: CASSPLLADNSPLHF.

This clone appeared a single time. The chain couples TRBV6-5 to TRBJ1-1, with 9 bases fitting TRBD1. This CDR3 has 13 residues. The germline V gene encodes CDR1 MNHEY and CDR2 SVGAGI. V trimming: 6 bases; J trimming: 4 bases; junction bases outside the gene matches: 3. The CDR3 here is CASSGDRATEAFF. CDR3 nucleotide sequence: TGTGCCAGCAGCGGGGACAGGGCCACTGAAGCTTTCTTT.

This clone appeared a single time. The chain couples TRBV29-1 to TRBJ2-7; D may match TRBD1 or TRBD2 (5 bases each). The CDR3 consists of 13 residues. The V and J ends lost 7 bases and 1 base respectively, with 14 bases between them. From germline, CDR1 is SQVTM and CDR2 ANQGSEA. The CDR3 is CSAWDGGSYEQYF. In DNA form, the CDR3 reads TGCAGCGCCTGGGACGGCGGATCCTACGAGCAGTACTTC.

V is TRBV4-3 and J is TRBJ1-3; TRBD1 matches at 8 bases. Per the germline V gene, CDR1 is LGHNA and CDR2 is YSLEER. The CDR3 is 16 residues long. Trimming cost V 3 bases and J 2 bases; bases outside gene matches: 6. Written as DNA, the CDR3 is TGCGCCAGCAGCCAGGACAGGGTTTCGGCTGGAAACACCATATATTTT. Protein product: CASSQDRVSAGNTIYF.

V usage is TRBV27 and J usage is TRBJ2-7; D is unclear. The CDR3 has 12 amino acids. V was pared by 7 bases and J by 2 bases, with 9 bases between. Germline V gene sequence: CDR1 MNHEY, CDR2 SMNVEV (reference sequence). The CDR3 spells CASTGLPYEQYF. The DNA for the CDR3 is TGTGCCAGCACCGGATTACCCTACGAGCAGTACTTC.